This is a list of T cell receptor beta chains from one sample in a study of cytomegalovirus exposure and HLA in healthy donors. Method: immunoSEQ multiplex PCR; TCRdb's copy keeps in-frame clones and lacks some. The sample lists roughly 73,000 clones; around 94% were seen once. The sample comprised PBMCs. All receptors come from a man in his late teens or twenties in good health and CMV-seropositive. Each CDR3 is given with its conserved first and last residue. A D gene is named only where the DNA matches it firmly. Only some rows state a clone size, as once, few, many or a class for expanded clones.

j_call d_call clone_size v_call cdr3_length cdr3_nt cdr3_aa
TRBJ1-5 - once TRBV27 14 TGTGCCAGCAGTTCAAAACAGGGCCATCAGCCCCAGCATTTT CASSSKQGHQPQHF
TRBJ2-2 - - TRBV7-9 15 TGTGCCAGCAGCTTACAGGGTCAGAACACCGGGGAGCTGTTTTTT CASSLQGQNTGELFF
TRBJ1-4 - - TRBV18 13 TGTGCCAGCTCCAGGGCAACTAATGAAAAACTGTTTTTT CASSRATNEKLFF
TRBJ1-3 TRBD1 - TRBV5-1 14 TGCGCCAGCAGCTTACAGGGGTCCGGAAACACCATATATTTT CASSLQGSGNTIYF
TRBJ2-1 TRBD2 - TRBV18 14 TGTGCCAGCTCACTCCAGCGGGAGAGCAATGAGCAGTTCTTC CASSLQRESNEQFF
TRBJ2-3 TRBD2 once TRBV18 19 TGTGCCAGCTCATCGATTCGACTAGCGGGAGGGACAAGCACAGATACGCAGTATTTT CASSSIRLAGGTSTDTQYF
TRBJ2-2 TRBD2 - TRBV10-1 16 TGCGCCAGCAGTGACCCGACTAGCGGGAACACCGGGGAGCTGTTTTTT CASSDPTSGNTGELFF
TRBJ2-7 TRBD1 - TRBV9 14 TGTGCCAGCAGCGTCGGGACAGGGTCCCACGAGCAGTACTTC CASSVGTGSHEQYF
TRBJ2-7 - - TRBV14 15 TGTGCCAGCAGCCAAGGTCTGGGGACAAGTTACGAGCAGTACTTC CASSQGLGTSYEQYF
TRBJ2-3 TRBD1 once TRBV28 13 TGTGCCAGCAGTTATCAGGACAGGGGTACGCAGTATTTT CASSYQDRGTQYF
TRBJ2-3 TRBD2 - TRBV11-3 16 TGTGCCAGCAGCTTAGGGACTAGCGGAAGCACAGATACGCAGTATTTT CASSLGTSGSTDTQYF
TRBJ2-5 - - TRBV6-1 14 TGTGCCAGCAGTGAATACGAGGTTGGAGGGACCCAGTACTTC CASSEYEVGGTQYF
TRBJ1-1 TRBD1 - TRBV29-1 13 TGCAGCGGATTGACAGGGGGGGACACTGAAGCTTTCTTT CSGLTGGDTEAFF
TRBJ1-5 TRBD1 - TRBV19 14 TGTGCCAGTAGTATACAGGGGGCTGATCAGCCCCAGCATTTT CASSIQGADQPQHF
TRBJ2-5 - once TRBV7-9 12 TGTGCCAGCAGCCCCCAGAAAGAGACCCAGTACTTC CASSPQKETQYF
TRBJ1-5 - once TRBV18 15 TGTGCCAGCTCACCGCAAGGGGCCCCCAATCAGCCCCAGCATTTT CASSPQGAPNQPQHF
TRBJ2-7 TRBD1 few TRBV9 14 TGTGCCAGCAGCGAAGGGACAGGGGTAAATGAGCAGTACTTC CASSEGTGVNEQYF
TRBJ2-1 TRBD2 - TRBV5-1 17 TGCGCCAGCAGGGGGATAGCGGGAGGGACCGAATACAATGAGCAGTTCTTC CASRGIAGGTEYNEQFF
TRBJ1-2 - once TRBV11-1 13 TGTGCCAGCAGCCCCCCCGGGTTCTATGGCTACACCTTC CASSPPGFYGYTF
TRBJ2-5 - - TRBV11-2 16 TGTGCCAGCAGCTTAGAGCGGCAGGGGGGCCAAGAGACCCAGTACTTC CASSLERQGGQETQYF
TRBJ1-2 TRBD1 - TRBV7-2 16 TGTGCCAGCAGCGTGGGACAGCCCGTCTTAGGCTATGGCTACACCTTC CASSVGQPVLGYGYTF
TRBJ2-3 TRBD2 - TRBV14 18 TGTGCCAGCAGCCAGGACCCTCGGGCTAGCGGTAGCACAGATACGCAGTATTTT CASSQDPRASGSTDTQYF
TRBJ2-1 TRBD2 - TRBV29-1 17 TGCAGCGTGCCGGGACTAGCGGGAGGGCCTAGTCTGGTTGAGCAGTTCTTC CSVPGLAGGPSLVEQFF